This T cell receptor beta chain originates from a study of T cells after yellow fever vaccination. Notes on the study in general: Some clonotypes were seen in both the CD4 and the CD8 compartments. These made up a small share and likely arose from convergent recombination. Weaker overall, the secondary response nonetheless peaked faster (day 5 versus 15). Booster sampling recovered most clones from primary vaccination (approximately 97% CD4, approximately 90% CD8).

V lost 5 bases and J 1 base, leaving 14 bases between the germline ends. The CDR3 is made up of 15 amino acids. 5'RACE template switching added a universal primer site and UMIs to TCR cDNA. Via MiXCR, TCRdb re-called the 5' RACE reads, giving one row per CDR3 protein. Of more than 9,500 distinct CDR3 sequences in the sample, under 6% are singletons; the top ten hold almost 0.95%. By sample fraction, this clonotype is medium-sized. The sequence came from a man aged 25-45 years who received the YFV17D yellow fever vaccine. The V and J genes are TRBV12-3 or TRBV12-4 and TRBJ2-5; D possibly corresponds to TRBD2 (6 bases). Material: PBMCs, either bulk or a sorted T-cell subset (CD4+, CD8+, memory, or dextramer-sorted; not recorded which), obtained on the day of the yellow fever booster vaccination. As DNA, the CDR3 is TGTGCCAGCAGTCCCGGGAGTCTATTCCAAGAGACCCAGTACTTC. This gives the protein CASSPGSLFQETQYF.